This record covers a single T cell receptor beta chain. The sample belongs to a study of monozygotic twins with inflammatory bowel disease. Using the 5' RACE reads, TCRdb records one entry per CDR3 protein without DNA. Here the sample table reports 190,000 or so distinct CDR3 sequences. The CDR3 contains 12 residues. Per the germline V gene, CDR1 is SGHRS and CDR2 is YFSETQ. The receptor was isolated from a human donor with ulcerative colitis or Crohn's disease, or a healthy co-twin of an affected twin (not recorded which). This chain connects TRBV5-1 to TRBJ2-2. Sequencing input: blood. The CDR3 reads CASSKNTGELFF.